This T cell receptor beta chain was sequenced in a study of cytomegalovirus exposure and HLA in healthy donors. The assay was immunoSEQ multiplex PCR, and TCRdb's table has in-frame clones only and misses some. The sample consists of more than 250,000 clones, about nine tenths of them appearing once. A note on this clone: What it recognizes is unknown.

General study points: In vitro testing confirmed a few CMV-associated chains as specific for CMV antigens. The tendency of first-cohort TCR clusters to co-occur in the 120 validation repertoires was the finding of a later analysis.

Input material: PBMCs. This sequence was found in a woman aged 25 to 39 in good health and CMV-seropositive.

The CDR3 nucleotides are TGTGCCAGCAGCTTAGGGAGTGGGCTTGGGCAGGGACAGCCCCAGCATTTT. Its translation is CASSLGSGLGQGQPQHF. The chain has TRBV7-2 and TRBJ1-5; perhaps TRBD1 as D (5 bases). This CDR3 region has 17 residues. With 1 base removed from V and 7 bases from J, the gap between germline ends came to 20 bases. Germline loops: CDR1 SGHTA, CDR2 FQGNSA.